These 25 T cell receptor beta chains were all obtained from the same sample, sequenced in a study of T-cell memory formation after mild COVID-19 (dated by TCRdb to about 2021). Receptor libraries were prepared by 5' RACE. The instrument was an Illumina NovaSeq 6000. TCRdb trimmed the raw reads at Q25, called clones with MiXCR and kept productive beta chains. Each CDR3 protein gets just one entry, which takes the most common genes and DNA from the rows behind it. This sample is represented by approximately 350,000 distinct CDR3 sequences; approximately 15% of them were singletons. 22% of the sample is in the top ten clones. The specimen sequenced was PBMCs or a T cell subset sorted from them (not recorded which). Receptor source: a man aged 18-30 years who had mild COVID-19 (a few samples of this study predate the infection). The sample titles of this study are shuffled in the database, so cell type and time point are left out; the donor was told from shared clones.

The chain uses TRBV7-8 and TRBJ2-1; D may be TRBD2 (7 bases). Deletions cut 5 bases from V and 6 bases from J, with 20 bases between. The CDR3 loop spans 16 amino acids. From germline, CDR1 is SGHVS and CDR2 FQNEAQ. Here the CDR3 DNA reads TGTGCCAGCAGCCGGTGGGAGGGGGAAGCCCTCAATGAGCAGTTCTTC. Its protein is CASSRWEGEALNEQFF.

This clonotype was found a few times. V and J are TRBV5-1 and TRBJ1-4; D unresolved. Germline V lookup: CDR1 SGHRS, CDR2 YFSETQ. This CDR3 spans 16 amino acids. The V end lost 4 bases, the J end lost 5 bases, and 18 bases lay between the germline ends. The CDR3: CASSLGERGKNEKLFF. The CDR3 region has the DNA TGCGCCAGCAGCCTGGGCGAGCGCGGAAAGAATGAAAAACTGTTTTTT.

The rearrangement uses TRBV28 and TRBJ2-7, with 9 bases identical to TRBD1. CDR1 is MDHEN and CDR2 is SYDVKM in the germline V gene. Trimming at V came to 6 bases and at J to 4 bases, leaving 4 bases not matched to a gene. The CDR3 runs to 13 residues. CDR3 sequence reads: CASRPQGAYEQYV. The CDR3 nucleotides are TGTGCCAGCAGACCACAGGGGGCTTACGAGCAGTACGTC.

The gene calls are TRBV6-2 or TRBV6-3 and TRBJ2-1, with 11 positions matching TRBD2. V lost 11 bases, J lost 0 bases, and 18 bases stayed unmatched. From germline, CDR1 is MNHEY and CDR2 SVGEGT. The CDR3 sequence is 19 residues long. The CDR3 DNA follows: TGTGCCTTATCCCCGGGACTAGCGGTTCACCGAAGCTCCTACAATGAGCAGTTCTTC. This sequence encodes CALSPGLAVHRSSYNEQFF.

Of note for this clonotype: This could be a read error, since a much larger clone is one nucleotide away. The chain has TRBV7-9 and TRBJ2-5, with a weak D call TRBD1 (6 bases). This CDR3 comprises 13 residues. Germline assignment: CDR1 SEHNR and CDR2 FQNEAQ (reference sequence). The V end was cut by 3 bases, the J end by 4 bases, with 9 bases between. DNA of the CDR3: TGTGCCAGCAGCTTCTGGGGGCGAGAGACCCAGTACTTC. It yields the protein CASSFWGRETQYF.

In its sample, this clonotype was seen a few times. J is TRBJ2-5 and V is TRBV12-3 or TRBV12-4; perhaps TRBD1 as D (6 bases). The CDR3 totals 14 residues. Trimming took off 5 bases at V and 5 bases at J, with 15 bases between the two ends. DNA of the CDR3: TGTGCCAGCAGTCCACAGGGTATGGTGGAGACCCAGTACTTC. It translates to CASSPQGMVETQYF.

This sequence joins TRBV5-1 and TRBJ2-1; TRBD1 aligns across 9 bases. Unmatched junction bases numbered 2, after V lost 3 bases and J lost 4 bases. The CDR3 is made up of 14 amino acids. Germline values: CDR1 SGHRS, CDR2 YFSETQ. The CDR3 here is CASSSGTGYNEQFF. The DNA of the CDR3 is TGCGCCAGCAGCTCCGGGACAGGGTACAATGAGCAGTTCTTC.

The genes are TRBV20-1 and TRBJ1-5; D not certain. This CDR3 is 12 amino acids long. Trimming pared 3 bases from V and 1 base from J, leaving 4 bases between. Per the germline V gene, CDR1 is DFQATT and CDR2 is SNEGSKA (reference sequence). Here the CDR3 DNA reads TGCAGTGCTAGGAGCAGCAATCAGCCCCAGCATTTT. It encodes CSARSSNQPQHF.

This clonotype was recorded a few times. The V call is TRBV7-9, the J call TRBJ2-4; 8 bases map to TRBD1. V was clipped by 7 bases and J by 9 bases; unmatched bases: 14. Germline-derived CDR1 and CDR2 are SEHNR and FQNEAQ (reference sequence). The CDR3 runs 15 residues. The CDR3 DNA follows: TGTGCCAGCACCCGTAAACAGGGGGGAATGGGCATTCAGTACTTC. Amino acid sequence: CASTRKQGGMGIQYF.

The chain links TRBV3-1 to TRBJ1-1; D is possibly TRBD1 (6 bases). The CDR3 runs 15 residues. Germline V CDR1 and CDR2: LGHDT, YNNKEL (reference sequence). The V gene lost 0 bases and the J gene lost 4 bases, with 12 bases spanning the gap. The CDR3 sequence is CASSQDLGGSTEAFF. The CDR3 DNA is TGTGCCAGCAGCCAAGATCTAGGGGGGAGCACTGAAGCTTTCTTT.

This clonotype was seen a handful of times. The CDR3 DNA sequence: TGCGCCAGCAGCTTGGAGGTAACCCCCTCCTACGAGCAGTACGTC. It yields the protein CASSLEVTPSYEQYV. The chain recombines TRBV5-1 with TRBJ2-7; the D is unclear. The CDR3 runs to 15 residues. The V end was cut by 0 bases, the J end by 0 bases, with 10 bases between. Germline assignment: CDR1 SGHRS and CDR2 YFSETQ.

This clonotype was counted between two and nine times. The chain has TRBV6-1 and TRBJ2-5; TRBD2 matches 12 bases. From germline, CDR1 is MNHNS and CDR2 SASEGT. The CDR3 has 16 residues. Trimming cost V 4 bases and J 4 bases; bases outside gene matches: 7. The CDR3 is CASSATSGGGGETQYF. CDR3 in DNA: TGTGCCAGCAGTGCGACTAGCGGGGGCGGGGGAGAGACCCAGTACTTC.

The CDR3 coding sequence is TGCGCCAGCAGCCAAGGGAGGGTAGGCGGTACCGGGGAGCTGTTTTTT. It codes for CASSQGRVGGTGELFF. The rearrangement joins TRBV4-3 to TRBJ2-2; D perhaps matches TRBD2 (6 bases). The V end lost 1 base, the J end lost 5 bases, and 14 bases lay between the germline ends. The CDR3 has 16 amino acids. Germline CDR1 LGHNA, CDR2 YSLEER.

This clonotype has more than one count but fewer than ten. The CDR3 nucleotides are TGTGCCAGCTCACCACCGTCCCGGGACAAGAACACTGAAGCTTTCTTT. This translates into CASSPPSRDKNTEAFF. This sequence joins TRBV18 and TRBJ1-1; tentatively, D is TRBD1 (6 bases). The ends were cut back, 0 bases at V and 1 base at J, with 12 bases in the middle. The CDR3 contains 16 residues. In germline, CDR1 is KGHSH, CDR2 LQKENI.

This clonotype was recorded many times. V usage is TRBV12-3 or TRBV12-4 and J usage is TRBJ1-2; 10 bases line up with TRBD1. The CDR3 totals 15 residues. The trim removed 7 bases at V and 4 bases at J, leaving 9 bases unmatched. The DNA for the CDR3 is TGTGCCAGCACGTTAATGGGGGACAGGGGCTATGGCTACACCTTC. Translated: CASTLMGDRGYGYTF.

CDR3 loop: CSARDPGGDTEAFF. The CDR3 nucleotides read TGCAGTGCTAGAGATCCCGGCGGGGACACTGAAGCTTTCTTT. This sequence joins TRBV20-1 and TRBJ1-1; the D is unclear. This CDR3 has 14 residues. The germline V gene has CDR1 DFQATT and CDR2 SNEGSKA (reference sequence). V shed 0 bases and J shed 3 bases, with 11 bases lying between them.

J is TRBJ2-7 and V is TRBV10-3; 7 bases are shared with TRBD2. The CDR3 sequence is 19 residues long. Germline V gene lookup returns CDR1 ENHRY and CDR2 SYGVKD. V was pared by 3 bases and J by 0 bases, with 17 bases of the junction left unmatched. As DNA, the CDR3 is TGTGCCATCAGTGACGGTGTTATCGGTGGCGGGGGATACTCCTACGAGCAGTACTTC. Translated, it gives CAISDGVIGGGGYSYEQYF.

CDR3 in DNA: TGTGCCAGCAGTTGGACTAGCGGGGGGGCCGAGACCCAGTACTTC. Protein sequence: CASSWTSGGAETQYF. This chain links TRBV6-2 or TRBV6-3 with TRBJ2-5; TRBD2 matches at 15 bases. The CDR3 consists of 15 residues. Losses at the gene ends were 4 bases for V and 5 bases for J; bases not matched to a gene: 2. CDR1 MNHEY and CDR2 SVGEGT come from the germline V gene.

This clonotype has just a few counts. V and J are TRBV7-7 and TRBJ2-5, with a weak D call TRBD2 (6 bases). V dropped 1 base and J dropped 7 bases, with 10 bases sitting between them. The CDR3 has 13 residues. Germline V gives CDR1 SSHAT, CDR2 FNYEAQ (reference sequence). CDR3 sequence reads: CASSLGVEGTQYF. DNA of the CDR3: TGTGCCAGCAGCTTAGGAGTGGAGGGGACCCAGTACTTC.

In its sample, this clonotype was seen a few times. The chain recombines TRBV9 with TRBJ2-5; D perhaps matches TRBD1 (5 bases). V lost 0 bases and J 4 bases, leaving 16 bases between the germline ends. The CDR3 totals 16 residues. The V gene's germline CDR1 is SGDLS and CDR2 YYNGEE. CDR3: CASSVGLGREGETQYF. The DNA of the CDR3 is TGTGCCAGCAGCGTAGGGTTGGGCAGGGAAGGAGAGACCCAGTACTTC.

This clonotype was found many times. The V gene is TRBV20-1, the J gene TRBJ1-1; no reliable D call. The CDR3 consists of 11 residues. The V end lost 1 base, the J end lost 9 bases, and 9 bases lay between the germline ends. The V gene's germline CDR1 is DFQATT and CDR2 SNEGSKA (reference sequence). Here the CDR3 DNA reads TGCAGTGCTAGAGTTTCGGGTAAAGCTTTCTTT. This translates into CSARVSGKAFF.

This chain uses TRBV6-6 with TRBJ1-3; D is unresolved. CDR3 size: 15 residues. Germline CDR1 and CDR2: MNHNY and SVGAGI (reference sequence). Between the trimmed V and J ends, which lost 2 bases and 4 bases, there was a span of 12 bases. CDR3 in amino acids: CASSYVGEGGNTIYF. The CDR3 DNA reads TGTGCCAGCAGTTACGTCGGGGAAGGAGGAAACACCATATATTTT.

This clonotype has just a few counts. The chain recombines TRBV5-6 with TRBJ2-7; the D is unclear. Between the trimmed V and J ends, which lost 0 bases and 4 bases, there was a span of 8 bases. From germline, CDR1 is SGHDT and CDR2 YYEEEE. This CDR3 is built from 13 residues. Here the CDR3 reads CASSLVSGYEQYV. CDR3 nucleotides: TGTGCCAGCAGCTTGGTTTCCGGGTACGAGCAGTACGTC.

This clonotype came up many times. This chain links TRBV7-8 with TRBJ2-1; D gene unclear. Germline CDR1 is SGHVS and CDR2 is FQNEAQ. Trimming pared 1 base from V and 4 bases from J, leaving 5 bases between. The CDR3 is 13 amino acids. CDR3 coding DNA: TGTGCCAGCAGCTTAGACAGATACAATGAGCAGTTCTTC. The encoded protein is CASSLDRYNEQFF.

This chain joins TRBV3-1 and TRBJ1-5; TRBD1 is a possible D gene (6 bases). Germline CDR1 reads LGHDT; CDR2 reads YNNKEL (reference sequence). V lost 0 bases to trimming and J lost 4 bases, with 10 bases between them. This CDR3 comprises 15 residues. The CDR3 sequence is CASSQETGPNQPQHF. CDR3 DNA: TGTGCCAGCAGCCAAGAGACAGGCCCAAATCAGCCCCAGCATTTT.